What follows are 8 T cell receptor beta chains derived from one specimen sequenced in a study of OX40 agonist ivuxolimab in advanced cancers. The table came from immunoSEQ multiplex PCR; TCRdb's copy has only in-frame clones and leaves some out. This table holds approximately 59,000 clones, about 87% found once. Material: CD4+ or CD8+ T cells sorted from blood, obtained in a trial of the OX40 agonist ivuxolimab. The receptors derive from an adult with an advanced solid tumor such as melanoma, head and neck, liver or kidney cancer.

V is TRBV30 and J is TRBJ2-7, with unresolved D. Germline V gene sequence: CDR1 GTSNPN, CDR2 SVGIG (reference sequence). The CDR3 sequence is 11 residues long. V gave up 3 bases and J gave up 5 bases, with 8 bases separating them. CDR3 sequence: CAWRGYHEQYF. CDR3 nucleotide sequence: TGTGCCTGGAGGGGTTACCACGAGCAGTACTTC.

V gene TRBV10-1 combines with J gene TRBJ2-7; D perhaps matches TRBD1 (6 bases). This CDR3 spans 13 amino acids. Germline V gives CDR1 WNHNN, CDR2 SYGVQD (reference sequence). The V end was cut by 4 bases, the J end by 9 bases, with 16 bases between. The CDR3: CASSASRTERQYF. As DNA, the CDR3 is TGCGCCAGCAGTGCCTCCAGGACAGAAAGGCAGTACTTC.

The J gene is TRBJ1-4, the V gene TRBV6-5, with D perhaps TRBD1 (6 bases). Germline lookup yields CDR1 MNHEY and CDR2 SVGAGI. The CDR3 runs 14 residues. V lost 6 bases, J lost 13 bases, and 21 bases lay in between. DNA of the CDR3: TGTGCCAGCAGGCCAGTGGCGCAGACAGGAAGACTGTTTTTT. Its translation is CASRPVAQTGRLFF.

DNA for the CDR3: TGTGCTCAAACCCGGGGGGGTCCTAGGGAGCAGTTCTTC. It yields the protein CAQTRGGPREQFF. The chain is built from TRBV30 and TRBJ2-1; 8 bases match TRBD2. The CDR3 spans 13 residues. Germline V CDR1 and CDR2: GTSNPN, SVGIG (reference sequence).

This clone has only a few counts. The J gene is TRBJ2-7, the V gene TRBV28, with a tentative D call TRBD2 (6 bases). Trimming took off 3 bases at V and 3 bases at J, with 15 bases between the two ends. CDR1 and CDR2 from the germline V gene are MDHEN and SYDVKM. CDR3 length: 15 amino acids. The CDR3 DNA sequence: TGTGCCAGCAGTTTGTACGGACGGAGGGTCTACGAGCAGTACTTC. Amino acid sequence: CASSLYGRRVYEQYF. Combining the CDR3 with reference TRBV28 and TRBJ2-7 gives the whole variable domain DVKVTQSSRYLVKRTGEKVFLECVQDMDHENMFWYRQDPGLGLRLIYFSYDVKMKEKGDIPEGYSVSREKKERFSLILESASTNQTSMYLCASSLYGRRVYEQYFGPGTRLTVT.

The chain recombines TRBV7-9 with TRBJ1-1; no definite D call. The V gene's germline CDR1 is SEHNR and CDR2 FQNEAQ (reference sequence). V was trimmed by 1 base and J by 5 bases, leaving 8 bases between them. The CDR3 is 13 amino acids. The CDR3 here is CASSLDSRTEAFF. CDR3 sequence (DNA): TGTGCCAGCAGCTTAGACAGTCGGACTGAAGCTTTCTTT.

J is TRBJ1-3 and V is TRBV11-2; D call uncertain. CDR1 is SGHAT and CDR2 is FQNNGV in the germline V gene. Trimming cost V 5 bases and J 1 base, with 9 bases left between them. This CDR3 has 14 residues. In DNA form, the CDR3 reads TGTGCCAGCAGCGCCGGCGAATCTGGAAACACCATATATTTT. It is translated as CASSAGESGNTIYF.

The chain uses TRBV19 and TRBJ2-3; D not resolved. The CDR3 totals 13 residues. The germline V gene encodes CDR1 LNHDA and CDR2 SQIVND (reference sequence). V shed 4 bases and J shed 5 bases, with 10 bases lying between them. Here the CDR3 DNA reads TGTGCCAGTAGTACTACCGTCGGAGATACGCAGTATTTT. This codes for CASSTTVGDTQYF. Using reference TRBV19 and TRBJ2-3 for the parts outside the CDR3, the full variable domain is DGGITQSPKYLFRKEGQNVTLSCEQNLNHDAMYWYRQDPGQGLRLIYYSQIVNDFQKGDIAEGYSVSREKKESFPLTVTSAQKNPTAFYLCASSTTVGDTQYFGPGTRLTVL.